The T cell receptor beta chain described here comes from a study of response to subunit inactivated influenza vaccine. As concerns this clonotype: The antigen remains undetermined.

V dropped 6 bases and J dropped 5; count of bases not matched to a gene: 3. CDR1 is SGDLS and CDR2 is YYNGEE in the germline V gene. The CDR3 length is 13 residues. MiXCR was run by TCRdb on the RT-PCR reads, yielding one entry per CDR3 protein. Of approximately 520,000 distinct CDR3 sequences detected, approximately 15% appear once; the ten largest clones hold around 3%. Study results and limitations: Each seasonal flu vaccination may recruit only limited new T cells, authors suggested.

This sequence joins TRBV9 and TRBJ2-2, with 8 bases that match TRBD1. The TCR originated in a man between 45 and 75 years old who received an inactivated influenza vaccine. The starting material was CD4+ T cells sorted from PBMCs, obtained less than 30 months after vaccination. The CDR3 nucleotides are TGTGCCAGCACTCGACAGGGGACCGGGGAGCTGTTTTTT. Translated: CASTRQGTGELFF.